Reported below is one TCR beta chain. The target antigen is unknown. Data came from immunoSEQ multiplex PCR; TCRdb stores just in-frame clones and leaves some out. The table records over 100,000 clones, about 94% of them present only once. This sample was included in a study of OX40 agonist ivuxolimab in advanced cancers. Study-wide points: In general, CD8+ T cells held more expanded clones than CD4+ did, on average. Some patients without response likewise showed low normalized clonal expansion.

The length of the CDR3 is 15 residues. Germline V gene lookup returns CDR1 SGDLS and CDR2 YYNGEE. V lost 3 bases to trimming and J lost 7 bases; unmatched junction nucleotides: 8. V is TRBV9 and J is TRBJ2-5; TRBD2 matches 11 bases. The receptor comes from an adult with an advanced solid tumor such as melanoma, head and neck, liver or kidney cancer. The starting material was CD4+ or CD8+ T cells sorted from blood, obtained in a trial of the OX40 agonist ivuxolimab. Written as DNA, the CDR3 is TGTGCCAGCAGCGCTGGGACTAGCGGAGGCGGGACCCAGTACTTC. Its protein product is CASSAGTSGGGTQYF.